Below, 6 T cell receptor beta chains from the same sample are listed, as sequenced in a study of shared clonotypes between healthy human individuals. Clones were sequenced by immunoSEQ multiplex PCR, and TCRdb holds only the in-frame ones, with some missing. Of about 2.4 million clones in the sample, roughly 93% were seen once. Sequencing was performed on naive CD4+ T cells from PBMCs. As to subset: CD45RA+ positively selected. The receptor source for this set is a young man in good health. Some clones in this sample may be carry-over from other donors' samples.

The gene calls are TRBV6-1 and TRBJ2-3; tentatively, D is TRBD1 (5 bases). The V and J ends lost 6 bases and 3 bases respectively, with 16 bases between them. Germline CDR1 is MNHNS and CDR2 is SASEGT. This CDR3 is built from 15 residues. CDR3 nucleotide sequence: TGTGCCAGCAGGCCCTTTGGCGGACAAACAGATACGCAGTATTTT. It yields the protein CASRPFGGQTDTQYF.

The CDR3 protein is CASSEGPTGGYTF. CDR3 nucleotides: TGTGCCAGCAGTGAAGGCCCGACCGGTGGCTACACCTTC. The chain links TRBV2 to TRBJ1-2; no definite D call. The CDR3 extends over 13 amino acids. V was trimmed by 1 base and J by 7 bases, leaving 10 bases between them. Germline assignment: CDR1 SNHLY and CDR2 FYNNEI.

This rearrangement joins TRBV4-3 to TRBJ2-5; D gene unclear. The end of the DNA aligns better with TRBJ2-7, so the J call may be wrong. There are 13 residues in the CDR3. Germline V lookup: CDR1 LGHNA, CDR2 YSLEER. CDR3 bases: TGCGCCAGCAGCCGTACAGTCTCCTACGAGCAGTACTTC. This gives the protein CASSRTVSYEQYF.

V is TRBV10-3 and J is TRBJ2-1; D is perhaps TRBD2 (6 bases). Germline-derived CDR1 and CDR2 are ENHRY and SYGVKD. CDR3 length: 18 amino acids. With 7 bases removed from V and 7 bases from J, the gap between germline ends came to 29 bases. The CDR3 sequence is CAIKQPPFWGRGGNEQFF. CDR3 coding DNA: TGTGCCATCAAACAGCCGCCCTTTTGGGGGAGAGGAGGGAATGAGCAGTTCTTC.

This chain connects TRBV7-2 to TRBJ2-7; the match to TRBD1 covers 9 bases. The CDR3 is 14 amino acids. With V trimmed by 4 bases and J by 3 bases, 4 bases remained unmatched. From germline, CDR1 is SGHTA and CDR2 FQGNSA. The CDR3 nucleotides read TGTGCCAGCAGCTATCCGGGACAGGGCTACGAGCAGTACTTC. This gives the protein CASSYPGQGYEQYF.

The chain couples TRBV4-2 to TRBJ2-3; D is perhaps TRBD2 (6 bases). V lost 4 bases and J 1 base, leaving 21 bases between the germline ends. Germline-derived CDR1 and CDR2 are LGHNA and YNFKEQ. The CDR3 consists of 18 residues. CDR3 nucleotide sequence: TGTGCCAGCAGCCGGAGGCCAACGGGAGTCGATCGCACAGATACGCAGTATTTT. Its translation is CASSRRPTGVDRTDTQYF.